This T cell receptor beta chain appears in the sequencing data of a study of T-cell reconstitution after alpha-beta-depleted transplantation in children. The TCRbeta library incorporated unique molecular identifiers. TCRdb itself ran the PCR reads through MiXCR, one entry per CDR3 protein. Here the sample spans around 700,000 distinct CDR3 sequences, around 13% being singletons. General study findings and limits: At day 60, the high TCRbeta diversity found in some patients originated from recipient T cells and thymic progenitors that had survived. Alpha-beta T cells about two months after transplant reportedly derived from several hundred expanded graft clones.

This clonotype has only a few counts. Its target is unknown. After removal of 6 bases from V and 0 bases from J, the junction contained 11 bases not matched to a gene. This CDR3 has 16 amino acids. Per the germline V gene, CDR1 is MDHEN and CDR2 is SYDVKM. The receptor's source is a girl aged 2 to 10 with congenital amegakaryocytic thrombocytopenia, due to receive a stem cell transplant. The sample was PBMCs, taken before TCRalphabeta/CD19-depleted stem cell transplant. The chain is built from TRBV28 and TRBJ2-7; TRBD1 agrees at 7 bases. The CDR3 DNA is TGTGCCAGCAGGTCCCCCCCGGGACAGCGCTCCTACGAGCAGTACTTC. Its translation is CASRSPPGQRSYEQYF.